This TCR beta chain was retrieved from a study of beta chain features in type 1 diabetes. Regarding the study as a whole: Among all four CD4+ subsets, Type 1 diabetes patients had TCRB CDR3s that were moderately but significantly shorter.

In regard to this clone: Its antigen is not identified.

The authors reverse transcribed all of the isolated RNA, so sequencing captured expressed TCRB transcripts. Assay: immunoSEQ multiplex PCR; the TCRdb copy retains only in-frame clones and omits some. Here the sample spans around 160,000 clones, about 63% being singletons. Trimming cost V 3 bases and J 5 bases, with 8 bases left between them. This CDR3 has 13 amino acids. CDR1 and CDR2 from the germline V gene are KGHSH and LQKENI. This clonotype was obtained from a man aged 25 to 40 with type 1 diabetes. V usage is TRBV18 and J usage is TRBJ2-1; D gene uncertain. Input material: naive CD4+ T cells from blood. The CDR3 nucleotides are TGTGCCAGCTCACCGCACGCGGACAATGAGCAGTTCTTC. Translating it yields CASSPHADNEQFF. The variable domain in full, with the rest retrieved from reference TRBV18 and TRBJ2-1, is NAGVMQNPRHLVRRRGQEARLRCSPMKGHSHVYWYRQLPEEGLKFMVYLQKENIIDESGMPKERFSAEFPKEGPSILRIQQVVRGDSAAYFCASSPHADNEQFFGPGTRLTVL.